What follows is one T cell receptor (beta chain) and its context. Its antigen remains unidentified. Germline lookup yields CDR1 SGHNT and CDR2 YYREEE (reference sequence). There are 17 residues in the CDR3. Deletions cut 4 bases from V and 3 bases from J, with 21 bases between. Co-extraction yielded RNA and DNA from about 20-30 mg of unsorted bulk tissue. These data come from a study of tumor-infiltrating lymphocytes in primary liver carcinoma. Study at large: There were roughly 3.65 to 7.5 million productive TCRbeta reads per sample, a yield similar across tissue types. Whole-study results and caveats: It was in tumors, not blood, that the top-250-clone fraction was significantly higher (p = 0.039).

Priming with a constant-region primer yielded TCR beta cDNA from about 510 ng total RNA. Slightly modified ARM-PCR with three nested multiplex PCR rounds yielded TCR beta libraries. Investigators reported that the first two PCR rounds, at around 11 cycles each, used TRBV1-TRBV30 forward primers with a C-beta reverse primer. TCRdb itself ran the multiplex PCR reads through MiXCR, one entry per CDR3 protein. In the table there are roughly 30,000 distinct CDR3 sequences, around 71% of which are singletons. Sequencing used liver tumor tissue from sampling region 3. Sample subset: tumor region T3, left-lateral pole. This rearrangement joins TRBV5-4 to TRBJ2-3; D gene unclear. The sequence was collected from a woman in her 30s with primary liver carcinoma and hepatitis B virus infection. This CDR3 is CASSADGYPPPTDTQYF. The CDR3 nucleotides read TGTGCCAGCAGCGCAGACGGATACCCTCCACCTACAGATACGCAGTATTTT.